This TCR beta chain was identified in a study of regulatory T cells in long-lasting Graves disease. iRepertoire HTBI primers and Arm-PCR of CDR3 regions built TCR beta libraries. TCRdb analysed the multiplex PCR reads with MiXCR anew, one entry per CDR3 protein. The data contain some 330,000 distinct CDR3 sequences, about 11% of them singletons. Time point indicated: newly diagnosed GD, antithyroid drugs for less than 3 months. Extracted RNA from PBMCs served as the source of the TCR library. As regards this clonotype: An end of the junction differs from the germline gene, which may be a read error.

The CDR3 contains 17 residues. In germline, CDR1 is SEHNR, CDR2 FQNEAQ (reference sequence). The data were also submitted as part of a second study, on T cells in Graves' hyperthyroidism and ophthalmopathy. That paper states: With a median lead of about 6.9 months before onset, the model predicted ophthalmopathy.

The V and J genes are TRBV7-9 and TRBJ2-3; 14 nucleotides line up with TRBD2. This clonotype originated in a woman between 18 and 30 years old with Graves disease. Material: peripheral blood mononuclear cells (PBMCs), obtained at new diagnosis, from a patient treated with antithyroid drugs. The CDR3 coding sequence is TGTGCCAGCAGTGGGACTAGCGGGGGTACTAGCACGGATACGCAGTATTTT. Its protein product is CASSGTSGGTSTDTQYF.